This TCR beta chain emerged from a study of vaccination and CD4 T cells after COVID-19. Treatment here: approximately nine-day PBMC culture with coronavirus spike peptide pools or control peptides (ViraFEST assay). This clonotype was detected only a few times. Its antigen is not identified. V was cut by 5 bases and J by 2 bases, with 6 bases left in between. CDR1 and CDR2 from the germline V gene are KGHDR and SFDVKD. There are 13 residues in the CDR3. The Oncomine TCR Beta short-read assay was applied to DNA of cultured CD4+ T cells. Each CDR3 protein is one row after TCRdb ran MiXCR on the PCR reads. The table lists 20,000 to 25,000 distinct CDR3 sequences, around two fifths of them singletons.

This clonotype originated in a human donor who had recovered from COVID-19. The chain carries TRBV24-1 and TRBJ1-5, with D uncertain. Sequencing was performed on CD4+ T cells from blood, cultured in vitro. The CDR3: CATSGAGNQPQHF. CDR3 sequence (DNA): TGTGCCACCAGTGGGGCCGGCAATCAGCCCCAGCATTTT.